The entry that follows covers one TCR beta chain sequence. The data were taken from a study of blood T cell repertoires in COVID-19. It was during active infection that Seattle patients were enrolled and then longitudinally followed. In the authors' methods: Reference gene primer amplification in the assay estimated nucleated cell counts. Repertoires were generated with immunoSEQ multiplex PCR, while TCRdb's copy carries only in-frame clones and drops some. V, J and clone size are taken as reported in that table, and D and trimming were inferred from the DNA itself. The sample shows 250,000 to 300,000 clones, roughly 90% of them seen only once. The CDR3 has 16 residues. Germline CDR1 MDHEN, CDR2 SYDVKM. The V end lost 5 bases, the J end lost 3 bases, and 17 bases lay between the germline ends.

The gene calls are TRBV28 and TRBJ1-5, with D unresolved. The sample was peripheral blood. This TCR derives from a woman aged 25 to 45 with COVID-19, enrolled during active disease. CDR3 sequence: CASSPLRPALNQPQHF. In nucleotides, the CDR3 is TGTGCCAGCAGTCCCTTGCGGCCAGCTCTCAATCAGCCCCAGCATTTT.